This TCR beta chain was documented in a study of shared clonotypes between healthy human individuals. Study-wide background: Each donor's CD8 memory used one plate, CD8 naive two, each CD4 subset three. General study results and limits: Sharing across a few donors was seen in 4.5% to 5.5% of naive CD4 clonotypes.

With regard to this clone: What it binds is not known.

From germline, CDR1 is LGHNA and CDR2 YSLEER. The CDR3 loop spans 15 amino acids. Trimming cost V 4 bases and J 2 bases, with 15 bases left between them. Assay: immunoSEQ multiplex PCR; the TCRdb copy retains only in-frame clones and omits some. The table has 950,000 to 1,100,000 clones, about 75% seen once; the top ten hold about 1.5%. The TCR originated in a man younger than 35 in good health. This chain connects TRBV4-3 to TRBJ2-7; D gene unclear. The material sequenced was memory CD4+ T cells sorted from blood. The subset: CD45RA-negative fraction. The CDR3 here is CASSPNPDGPYEQYF. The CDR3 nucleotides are TGCGCCAGCAGCCCTAACCCGGACGGTCCCTACGAGCAGTACTTC.